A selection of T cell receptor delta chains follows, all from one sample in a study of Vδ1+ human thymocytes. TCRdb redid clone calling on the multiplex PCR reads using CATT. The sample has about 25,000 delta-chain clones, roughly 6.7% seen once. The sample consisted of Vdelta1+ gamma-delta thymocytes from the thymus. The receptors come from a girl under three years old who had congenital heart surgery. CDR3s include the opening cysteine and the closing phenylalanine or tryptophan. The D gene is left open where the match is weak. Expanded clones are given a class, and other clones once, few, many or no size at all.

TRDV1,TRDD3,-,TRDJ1,CALGEIHTGGYTDKLIF,TGTGCTCTTGGGGAAATTCATACTGGGGGATACACCGATAAACTCATCTTT
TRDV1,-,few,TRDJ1,CALGEGTRAFLFLTGGSYTDKPIF,TGTGCTCTTGGGGAAGGTACTAGGGCCTTCCTCTTTCTTACTGGGGGTTCCTACACCGATAAACCCATCTTT
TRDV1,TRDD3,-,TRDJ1,CALGELRGIPPYTDKLIF,TGTGCTCTTGGGGAACTCAGGGGGATCCCCCCCTACACCGATAAACTCATCTTT
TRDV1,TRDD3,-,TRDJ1,CALGDATSYILTGGFSTDKLIF,TGTGCCCTTGGGGACGCAACTTCCTACATTCTTACTGGGGGATTCAGTACCGATAAACTCATCTTT
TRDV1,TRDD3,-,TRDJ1,CALGELPIKGDSKLIF,TGTGCTCTTGGGGAACTCCCCATTAAGGGGGATTCAAAACTCATCTTT
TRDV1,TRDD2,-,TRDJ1,CALGERGPSYSFADTYTDKLIF,TGTGCTCTTGGGGAAAGAGGGCCTTCCTACTCATTTGCGGATACATACACCGATAAACTCATCTTT
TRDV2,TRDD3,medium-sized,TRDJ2,CACDTLGDAGLTAQLFF,TGTGCCTGTGACACCTTGGGGGATGCCGGGTTGACAGCACAACTCTTCTTT
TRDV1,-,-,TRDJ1,CALGEYLNLSIPDDKLIF,TGTGCTCTTGGGGAGTACCTCAATCTCTCGATTCCTGACGATAAACTCATCTTT
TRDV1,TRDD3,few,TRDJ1,CALGELGIWGYFAGYTDKLIF,TGTGCCCTTGGGGAACTAGGAATCTGGGGATACTTTGCGGGCTACACCGATAAACTCATCTTT
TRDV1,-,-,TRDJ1,CALGGTTRHLYTDKLIF,TGTGCTCTTGGGGGGACTACGAGGCACTTGTACACCGATAAACTCATCTTT
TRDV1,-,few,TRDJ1,CALGERRETGRPYTDKLIF,TGTGCTCTTGGGGAACGTAGAGAGACCGGTCGTCCGTACACCGATAAACTCATCTTT
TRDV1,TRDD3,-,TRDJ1,CALGGFPTYWGIRIITYTDKLIF,TGTGCTCTTGGGGGATTTCCTACGTACTGGGGGATACGGATCATTACGTACACCGATAAACTCATCTTT
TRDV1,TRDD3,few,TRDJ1,CALGESRASRGGSTPFELMDSNQLIF,TGTGCTCTTGGGGAATCCCGTGCTTCCCGAGGGGGATCGACTCCTTTCGAGTTAATGGATTCTAACCAACTCATCTTT
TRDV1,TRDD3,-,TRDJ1,CALGEADTTGVLMYTDKLIF,TGTGCTCTTGGGGAAGCGGATACGACGGGGGTTCTTATGTACACCGATAAACTCATCTTT
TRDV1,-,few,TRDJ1,CALGGSTFPPSYTDKLIF,TGTGCTCTTGGGGGCTCAACTTTCCCCCCCTCGTACACCGATAAACTCATCTTT
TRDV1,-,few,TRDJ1,CALGAIPTGVPTDKLIF,TGTGCTCTTGGGGCCATTCCTACTGGGGTACCCACCGATAAACTCATCTTT
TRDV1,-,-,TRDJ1,CALGEVGGAYTDKLIF,TGTGCTCTTGGGGAAGTGGGGGGGGCGTACACCGATAAACTCATCTTT
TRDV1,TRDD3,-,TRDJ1,CALGELGDSGDTGVLGDITDKLIF,TGTGCTCTTGGGGAACTGGGGGATAGCGGGGATACTGGAGTACTGGGGGATATCACCGATAAACTCATCTTT
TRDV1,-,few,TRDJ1,CALGELARGRFTDKLIF,TGTGCTCTTGGGGAATTAGCACGTGGAAGATTCACCGATAAACTCATCTTT
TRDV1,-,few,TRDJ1,CALGDWGLPRALGKTDKLIF,-
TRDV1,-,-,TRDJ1,CALGEGPRGKGTDKLIF,TGTGCTCTTGGGGAGGGCCCCCGGGGTAAAGGAACCGATAAACTCATCTTT
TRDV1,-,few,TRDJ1,CALGNPERRDTDKLIF,TGTGCTCTTGGGAACCCGGAACGACGGGACACCGATAAACTCATCTTT
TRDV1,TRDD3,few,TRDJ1,CALGEQPVAYWGIQGVTDKLIF,TGTGCTCTTGGGGAACAGCCTGTGGCGTACTGGGGGATACAAGGGGTAACCGATAAACTCATCTTT
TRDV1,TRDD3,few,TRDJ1,CALGEPAPSLAGDTSYTDKLIF,TGTGCTCTTGGGGAACCGGCCCCCTCCTTGGCGGGGGATACCTCGTACACCGATAAACTCATCTTT
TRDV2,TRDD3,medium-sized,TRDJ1,CACDPPRMGDTNTDKLIF,TGTGCCTGTGACCCCCCTCGGATGGGGGATACGAACACCGATAAACTCATCTTT
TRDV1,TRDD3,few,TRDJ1,CALGDLYRTSGGSELRYTDKLIF,TGTGCTCTTGGGGACTTATACAGGACCTCTGGGGGCTCTGAACTACGGTACACCGATAAACTCATCTTT
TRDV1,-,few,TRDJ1,CALGELPGGITDKLIF,TGTGCTCTTGGGGAACTTCCGGGTGGAATCACCGATAAACTCATCTTT
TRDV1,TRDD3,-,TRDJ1,CALGELYRGIRGYTDKLIF,TGTGCTCTTGGGGAACTTTACCGGGGGATACGGGGGTACACCGATAAACTCATCTTT
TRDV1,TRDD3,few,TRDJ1,CALGTLGLGDSLYTDKLIF,TGTGCTCTTGGGACCCTCGGGCTGGGGGATTCTCTGTACACCGATAAACTCATCTTT
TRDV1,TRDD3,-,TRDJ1,CAPGELVLGDTLYTDKLIF,TGTGCTCCTGGGGAGCTTGTTCTGGGGGATACGTTGTACACCGATAAACTCATCTTT
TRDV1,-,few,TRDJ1,CALGERGPFRGLDKLIF,TGTGCTCTTGGGGAACGGGGGCCCTTCAGGGGACTGGATAAACTCATCTTT
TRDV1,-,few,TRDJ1,CALTGAGDTLPGTDKLIF,TGTGCTCTCACAGGAGCGGGCGATACCCTCCCCGGCACCGATAAACTCATCTTT
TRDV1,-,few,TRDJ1,CALGEYRAVLLYTDKLIF,TGTGCTCTTGGGGAATATCGAGCGGTCCTCCTGTACACCGATAAACTCATCTTT
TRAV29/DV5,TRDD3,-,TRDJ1,CAAPSVHGTLLGDTRGTDKLIF,TGTGCAGCCCCCTCAGTACACGGGACCCTACTGGGGGATACGCGAGGCACCGATAAACTCATCTTT
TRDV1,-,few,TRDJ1,CALGESGRALKLIF,TGTGCTCTTGGGGAATCTGGTAGGGCCCTTAAACTCATCTTT
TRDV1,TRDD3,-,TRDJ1,CAPGDGRFSHWGMRMNQDKLIF,TGTGCTCCTGGGGACGGCCGCTTCTCCCACTGGGGGATGAGAATGAATCAGGATAAACTCATCTTT
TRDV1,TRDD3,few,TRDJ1,CALGEVPIPGGYTDKLIF,TGTGCTCTTGGGGAGGTTCCCATTCCCGGGGGATACACCGATAAACTCATCTTT
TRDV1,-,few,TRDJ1,CALGELGSPRFAYTDKLIF,TGTGCTCTTGGGGAACTAGGATCGCCCAGATTCGCGTACACCGATAAACTCATCTTT
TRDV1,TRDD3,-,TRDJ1,CALGEAPSFLGDHTDKLIF,TGTGCTCTTGGGGAAGCTCCCAGTTTCCTGGGGGACCACACCGATAAACTCATCTTT
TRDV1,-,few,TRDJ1,CALGEPPLPTSWGYLTDKLIF,TGTGCTCTTGGGGAACCTCCCCTTCCTACTTCGTGGGGATACCTCACCGATAAACTCATCTTT
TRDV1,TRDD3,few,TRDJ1,CALGEGGGCQEVSGGYPYTDKLIF,TGTGCTCTTGGGGAAGGAGGGGGTTGTCAGGAGGTCTCTGGGGGATACCCGTACACCGATAAACTCATCTTT
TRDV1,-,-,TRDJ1,CALGGAEWGPHTDKLIF,TGTGCTCTTGGGGGAGCGGAGTGGGGGCCCCACACCGATAAACTCATCTTT
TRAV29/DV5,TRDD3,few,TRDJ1,CAAIPYWGILGSVSSGYTDKLIF,TGTGCAGCAATTCCGTATTGGGGGATACTGGGGTCTGTGAGTTCGGGGTACACCGATAAACTCATCTTT
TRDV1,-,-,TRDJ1,CALGEPGFGAPFFTDKLIF,TGTGCTCTTGGGGAACCCGGGTTTGGGGCCCCATTCTTCACCGATAAACTCATCTTT
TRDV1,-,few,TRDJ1,CALGEPTYFLQDGGGGLTDKLIF,TGTGCTCTTGGGGAACCAACCTACTTCCTTCAGGATGGGGGAGGCGGTCTAACCGATAAACTCATCTTT
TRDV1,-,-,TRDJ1,CALGEPSYEAHGGYTDKLIF,TGTGCTCTTGGGGAGCCTTCCTACGAGGCTCATGGGGGATACACCGATAAACTCATCTTT
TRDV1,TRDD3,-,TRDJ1,CALGELDQPFRLGDTYKLIF,TGTGCTCTTGGGGAACTAGACCAACCCTTCCGTCTGGGGGATACTTATAAACTCATCTTT
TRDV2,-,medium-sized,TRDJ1,CACDLRAWGQYTDKLIF,TGTGCCTGTGACCTTAGAGCGTGGGGGCAGTACACCGATAAACTCATCTTT
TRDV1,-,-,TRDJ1,CALGEGTKQKCLAGSAKLIF,TGTGCTCTTGGGGAGGGCACTAAACAGAAGTGTCTGGCGGGATCCGCTAAACTCATCTTT
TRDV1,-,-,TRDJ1,CALGELSSGCPYTDKLIF,TGTGCTCTTGGGGAACTTTCGTCCGGATGCCCTTACACCGATAAACTCATCTTT
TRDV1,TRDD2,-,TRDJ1,CALGKRSSYVSRGQYTDKLIF,TGTGCTCTTGGGAAAAGGTCTTCCTACGTTTCCAGGGGACAATACACCGATAAACTCATCTTT
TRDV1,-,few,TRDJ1,CALGGVSRSSFAGPHSKLIF,TGTGCTCTTGGGGGAGTTTCCCGGTCGTCCTTCGCGGGCCCGCACTCCAAACTCATCTTT
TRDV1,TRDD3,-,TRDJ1,CALGENRATIGLGETDKLIF,TGTGCTCTTGGGGAAAATCGGGCTACAATTGGACTGGGGGAGACCGATAAACTCATCTTT
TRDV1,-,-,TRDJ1,CALGRWDTDKLIF,TGTGCTCTTGGCAGGTGGGACACCGATAAACTCATCTTT